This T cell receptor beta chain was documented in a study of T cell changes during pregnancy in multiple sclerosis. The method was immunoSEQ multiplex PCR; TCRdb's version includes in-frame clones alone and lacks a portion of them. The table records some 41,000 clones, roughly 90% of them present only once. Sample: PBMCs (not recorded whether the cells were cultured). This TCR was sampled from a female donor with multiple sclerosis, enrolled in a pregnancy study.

The CDR3 loop is CASSPGLYGETQYF. The DNA for the CDR3 is TGTGCCAGCAGCCCGGGACTATATGGGGAGACCCAGTACTTC. This chain connects TRBV7-6 to TRBJ2-5; 7 nucleotides align to TRBD2. This CDR3 comprises 14 residues. Trimming cost V 5 bases and J 5 bases; bases outside gene matches: 8. Per germline, CDR1 SGHVS and CDR2 FNYEAQ.